This is a list of T cell receptor beta chains from one sample in a study of blood T cells in healthy people across ages. TCRdb ran MiXCR on the 5' RACE reads and lists one entry per CDR3 protein. The table lists fewer than 800,000 distinct CDR3 sequences, around a quarter of them singletons. These data were likewise used in another study, on T cells of mothers and their children.

The sample comprised blood. The origin of the receptors is a boy younger than 18 in good health. CDR3s include the opening cysteine and the closing phenylalanine or tryptophan. The D gene is left open where the match is weak. Expanded clones are given a class, and other clones once, few, many or no size at all.

abundance,j_gene,d_gene,v_gene,len,CDR3nt,CDR3aa
-,TRBJ2-7,-,TRBV20-1,14,TGCAGTGCTAGAGATCGACGGGCCACCTACGAGCAGTACTTC,CSARDRRATYEQYF
few,TRBJ1-6,TRBD1,TRBV28,16,TGTGCCAGCAGTCCACTGGGACAGGGGGATAATTCACCCCTCCACTTT,CASSPLGQGDNSPLHF
-,TRBJ2-7,TRBD2,TRBV7-2,16,TGTGCCAGCAGCTTAAGCCCGATAGCGGGAGTCGACGAGCAGTACTTC,CASSLSPIAGVDEQYF
-,TRBJ2-1,-,TRBV5-1,12,TGCGCCAGCAGCTCCACTGGCAATGAGCAGTTCTTC,CASSSTGNEQFF
many,TRBJ2-5,-,TRBV3-1,19,TGTGCCAGCAGCCCGGCTAAGGGGGGGCCTATGAAAATCCAAGAGACCCAGTACTTC,CASSPAKGGPMKIQETQYF
-,TRBJ2-1,-,TRBV5-1,16,TGCGCCAGCAGCTCGTCCGGGACGGAGATTTACAATGAGCAGTTCTTC,CASSSSGTEIYNEQFF
few,TRBJ2-1,TRBD2,TRBV7-2,15,TGTGCCAGCAGCTTCTATCTAGCGGGGGGGGATGAGCAGTTCTTC,CASSFYLAGGDEQFF
-,TRBJ2-5,-,TRBV7-2,14,TGTGCCTGCAGCTTGTGGGCCGCCCAAGAGACCCAGTACTTC,CACSLWAAQETQYF
-,TRBJ2-5,-,TRBV7-9,13,TGTGCCAGCAGCTCCGACGGAGAAGAGACCCAGTACTTC,CASSSDGEETQYF
-,TRBJ1-2,TRBD1,TRBV13,16,TGTGCCAGCAGCTCCCGGGACAGGGGTACGGAGAATGGCTACACCTTC,CASSSRDRGTENGYTF
few,TRBJ2-4,TRBD2,TRBV20-1,15,TGCAGTGCTAGAGATAGGGTAGCGGGAGTGAACATTCAGTACTTC,CSARDRVAGVNIQYF
-,TRBJ2-7,-,TRBV7-9,15,TGTGCCAGCACCCCGATCCCCCTAAGCCCCTACGAGCAGTACTTC,CASTPIPLSPYEQYF
-,TRBJ2-1,TRBD1,TRBV29-1,11,TGCGCATGGACAGGGGAGGGTAAGCAGTTCTTC,CAWTGEGKQFF
few,TRBJ2-5,-,TRBV9,14,TGTGCCAGCAGCGTAGGGAAGGGTCAAGAGACCCAGTACTTC,CASSVGKGQETQYF
-,TRBJ2-5,-,TRBV20-1,12,TGCAGTGCCCTCTTGTACCAAGAGACCCAGTACTTC,CSALLYQETQYF